The next 14 T cell receptor beta chains were all read from a single sample in a study of blood T cell repertoires in COVID-19. This table comes from immunoSEQ multiplex PCR, and its TCRdb copy is limited to in-frame clones, with some not included. The sample records fewer than 350,000 clones, roughly 89% being singletons. Sequencing was performed on PBMCs or T cells enriched from blood (not recorded which). The receptors derive from a woman in her thirties or forties who had recovered from COVID-19.

This clone was seen just once. This chain links TRBV5-1 with TRBJ2-7, with a tentative D call TRBD1 (6 bases). The CDR3 runs 15 residues. Germline assignment: CDR1 SGHRS and CDR2 YFSETQ. Trimming pared 3 bases from V and 6 bases from J, leaving 19 bases between. The CDR3 DNA follows: TGCGCCAGCAGCTCCCGGGGTCCAGGGGCAGCCGAGCAGTACTTC. This encodes CASSSRGPGAAEQYF.

J is TRBJ2-1 and V is TRBV30, with D perhaps TRBD2 (6 bases). Trimming took 6 bases from V and 8 from J, leaving 17 bases between them. The CDR3 spans 13 residues. The germline CDR1 and CDR2 sequences are GTSNPN and SVGIG (reference sequence). CDR3 protein: CACYGGLGDEQFF. The DNA for the CDR3 is TGTGCCTGTTATGGGGGGTTGGGGGATGAGCAGTTCTTC.

V gene TRBV5-5 combines with J gene TRBJ1-1, with D perhaps TRBD1 (6 bases). Germline CDR1 reads SGHKS; CDR2 reads YYEKEE (reference sequence). This CDR3 comprises 15 residues. V shed 4 bases and J shed 6 bases, with 19 bases lying between them. As DNA, the CDR3 is TGTGCCAGCAGCCCCTCCGGGACAAACGAGGCTGAAGCTTTCTTT. Residues: CASSPSGTNEAEAFF. The whole variable domain, filled in from reference TRBV5-5 and TRBJ1-1, reads DAGVTQSPTHLIKTRGQQVTLRCSPISGHKSVSWYQQVLGQGPQFIFQYYEKEERGRGNFPDRFSARQFPNYSSELNVNALLLGDSALYLCASSPSGTNEAEAFFGQGTRLTVV.

The chain carries TRBV12-3 or TRBV12-4 and TRBJ2-1; 7 positions match TRBD1. V lost 4 bases, J lost 9 bases, and 0 bases stayed unmatched. The CDR3 consists of 11 residues. The CDR3 is CASSYRGEQFF. CDR3 sequence (DNA): TGTGCCAGCAGTTACAGGGGTGAGCAGTTCTTC.

The chain uses TRBV5-1 and TRBJ2-2, with unresolved D. The CDR3 is made up of 15 amino acids. Deletions cut 0 bases from V and 2 bases from J, with 8 bases between. Germline values: CDR1 SGHRS, CDR2 YFSETQ. CDR3 sequence reads: CASSLGALNTGELFF. The DNA for the CDR3 is TGCGCCAGCAGCTTGGGAGCTCTAAACACCGGGGAGCTGTTTTTT. The variable domain in full, with the rest retrieved from reference TRBV5-1 and TRBJ2-2, is KAGVTQTPRYLIKTRGQQVTLSCSPISGHRSVSWYQQTPGQGLQFLFEYFSETQRNKGNFPGRFSGRQFSNSRSEMNVSTLELGDSALYLCASSLGALNTGELFFGEGSRLTVL.

With regard to this clone: This sample includes further DNA sequences coding for the same CDR3. The chain employs TRBV27 and TRBJ1-2, with TRBD1 as a possible D gene (6 bases). The CDR3 is 12 amino acids. Trimming pared 5 bases from V and 5 bases from J, leaving 9 bases between. The germline CDR1 and CDR2 sequences are MNHEY and SMNVEV (reference sequence). This CDR3 is CASSSQGYGYTF. The DNA for the CDR3 is TGTGCCAGCAGTAGCCAGGGGTATGGCTACACCTTC.

The chain joins TRBV18 to TRBJ1-3, with D unclear. Per germline, CDR1 KGHSH and CDR2 LQKENI. The V end lost 0 bases, the J end lost 5 bases, and 8 bases lay between the germline ends. This CDR3 has 14 residues. The CDR3 loop reads CASSPPSPRNTIYF. The CDR3 DNA reads as TGTGCCAGCTCACCACCGTCCCCTAGAAACACCATATATTTT.

In the case of this clone: Sequence at one end of the junction differs from germline and may be a read error. J is TRBJ2-5 and V is TRBV7-7; D might be TRBD2 (6 bases). CDR3 length: 13 amino acids. The germline CDR1 and CDR2 sequences are SSHAT and FNYEAQ (reference sequence). The CDR3 sequence is CASSRLVKGTQYF. The CDR3 coding sequence is TGTGCTAGCAGCCGACTAGTTAAAGGGACCCAGTACTTC.

V usage is TRBV5-1 and J usage is TRBJ2-1; D unresolved. CDR3 length: 15 residues. CDR1 is SGHRS and CDR2 is YFSETQ in the germline V gene. Deletions cut 2 bases from V and 5 bases from J, with 14 bases between. Written as DNA, the CDR3 is TGCGCCAGCAGCTTTCCCCACGGAGAGAACAATGAGCAGTTCTTC. Amino acid sequence: CASSFPHGENNEQFF.

The chain is built from TRBV6-5 and TRBJ1-4, with 7 bases matching TRBD1. Germline loops: CDR1 MNHEY, CDR2 SVGAGI. V lost 6 bases to trimming and J lost 5 bases; unmatched junction nucleotides: 6. This CDR3 has 14 amino acids. The CDR3 sequence: CASRKTGWNEKLFF. CDR3 nucleotide sequence: TGTGCCAGCAGAAAGACAGGGTGGAATGAAAAACTGTTTTTT.

V and J are TRBV25-1 and TRBJ2-3; D is unclear. Per the germline V gene, CDR1 is MGHDK and CDR2 is SYGVNS. The CDR3 is 13 residues long. Trimming stripped 0 bases from V and 4 bases from J, with 5 bases between. The CDR3 is CASSEYGSDTQYF. In DNA, the CDR3 is TGTGCCAGCAGTGAATACGGGTCAGATACGCAGTATTTT. The entire variable domain, with the rest obtained from reference TRBV25-1 and TRBJ2-3, is as follows: EADIYQTPRYLVIGTGKKITLECSQTMGHDKMYWYQQDPGMELHLIHYSYGVNSTEKGDLSSESTVSRIRTEHFPLTLESARPSHTSQYLCASSEYGSDTQYFGPGTRLTVL.

The genes are TRBV6-1 and TRBJ1-1, with D unresolved. In germline, CDR1 is MNHNS, CDR2 SASEGT. CDR3 length: 14 amino acids. Trimming took 2 bases from V and 7 from J, leaving 14 bases between them. CDR3 nucleotide sequence: TGTGCCAGCAGTGAATCGGTGCCGAGTCTTGAAGCTTTCTTT. Protein: CASSESVPSLEAFF.

V and J are TRBV30 and TRBJ2-7, with D perhaps TRBD1 (5 bases). Germline V gives CDR1 GTSNPN, CDR2 SVGIG (reference sequence). V gave up 7 bases and J gave up 4 bases, with 17 bases separating them. This CDR3 has 13 amino acids. The CDR3 nucleotides are TGTGCCTCGAACAGGAAAGGGGTATACGAGCAGTACTTC. Encoded protein: CASNRKGVYEQYF. Full variable domain (remainder filled in from reference TRBV30 and TRBJ2-7): SQTIHQWPATLVQPVGSPLSLECTVEGTSNPNLYWYRQAAGRGLQLLFYSVGIGQISSEVPQNLSASRPQDRQFILSSKKLLLSDSGFYLCASNRKGVYEQYFGPGTRLTVT.

The gene calls are TRBV6-1 and TRBJ2-2; the D is unclear. V shed 2 bases and J shed 5 bases, with 9 bases lying between them. The CDR3 has 14 amino acids. CDR1 and CDR2 from the germline V gene are MNHNS and SASEGT. The CDR3 nucleotides read TGTGCCAGCAGTGAAATTGTAGAGACCGGGGAGCTGTTTTTT. Residues: CASSEIVETGELFF.